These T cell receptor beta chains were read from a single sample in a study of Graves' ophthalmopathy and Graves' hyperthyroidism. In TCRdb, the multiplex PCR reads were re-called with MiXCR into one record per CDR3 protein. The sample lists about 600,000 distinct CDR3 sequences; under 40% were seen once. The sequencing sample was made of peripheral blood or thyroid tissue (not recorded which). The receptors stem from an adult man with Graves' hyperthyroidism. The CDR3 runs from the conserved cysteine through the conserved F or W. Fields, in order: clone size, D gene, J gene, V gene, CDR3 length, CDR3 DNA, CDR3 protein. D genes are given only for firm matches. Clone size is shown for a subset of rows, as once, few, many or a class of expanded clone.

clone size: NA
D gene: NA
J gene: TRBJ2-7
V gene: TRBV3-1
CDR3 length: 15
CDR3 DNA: TGTGCCAGCAGCCAAACATCGGGCCTGCCGCCCGAGCAGTACTTC
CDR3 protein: CASSQTSGLPPEQYF

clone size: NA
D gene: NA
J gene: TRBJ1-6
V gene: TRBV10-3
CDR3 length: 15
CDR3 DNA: TGTGCCATCAGTGCTAGGGATGGGTGGAATTCACCCCTCCACTTT
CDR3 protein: CAISARDGWNSPLHF

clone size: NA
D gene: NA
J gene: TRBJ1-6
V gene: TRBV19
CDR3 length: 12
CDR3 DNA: TGTGCCAGTAAGGGCGGAGATTCACCCCTCCACTTT
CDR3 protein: CASKGGDSPLHF

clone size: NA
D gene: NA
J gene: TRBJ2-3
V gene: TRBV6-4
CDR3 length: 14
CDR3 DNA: TGTGCCAGCAGTGAGAGCGCGAGCACAGATACGCAGTATTTT
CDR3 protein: CASSESASTDTQYF

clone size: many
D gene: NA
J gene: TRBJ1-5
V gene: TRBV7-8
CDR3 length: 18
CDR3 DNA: TGTGCCAGCAGCTTAGTGGGGGCGGGGGGCAATAGCAATCAGCCCCAGCATTTT
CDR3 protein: CASSLVGAGGNSNQPQHF

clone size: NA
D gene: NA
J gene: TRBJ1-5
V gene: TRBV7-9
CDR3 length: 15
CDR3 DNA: TGTGCCAGTAGTAGCATCGGCACAAGGGATCAGCCCCAGCATTTT
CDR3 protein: CASSSIGTRDQPQHF

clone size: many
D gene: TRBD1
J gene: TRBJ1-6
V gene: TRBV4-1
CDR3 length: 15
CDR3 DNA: TGCGCCAGCACGCCTGGGGACAGGGACAATTCACCCCTCCACTTT
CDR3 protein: CASTPGDRDNSPLHF

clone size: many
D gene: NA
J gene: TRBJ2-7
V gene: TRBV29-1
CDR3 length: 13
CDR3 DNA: TGCAGCGTTGAGGACGCGAGCTCCTACGAGCAGTACTTC
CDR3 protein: CSVEDASSYEQYF

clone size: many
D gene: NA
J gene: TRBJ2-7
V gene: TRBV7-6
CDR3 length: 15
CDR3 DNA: TGTGCCAGCAGCTCTGGACGGAGCTACTCCTACGAGCAGTACTTC
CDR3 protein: CASSSGRSYSYEQYF

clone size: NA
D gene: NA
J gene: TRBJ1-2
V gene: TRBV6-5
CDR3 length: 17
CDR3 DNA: TGTGCCAGCAGTGGTTATGCGGACGGTGGAAACCTCTATGGCTGCACCTTC
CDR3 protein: CASSGYADGGNLYGCTF

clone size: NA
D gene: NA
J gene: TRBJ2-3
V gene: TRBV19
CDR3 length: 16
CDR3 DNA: TGTGCCAGTAGTATAGAGGATGTGTTGGTCGCAGATACGCAGTATTTT
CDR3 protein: CASSIEDVLVADTQYF

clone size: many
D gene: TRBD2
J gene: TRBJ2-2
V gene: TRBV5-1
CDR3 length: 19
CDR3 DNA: TGCGCCAGCAGCCCCAATATGGGACTAGCGGGAGGGAGCACCGGGGAGCTGTTTTTT
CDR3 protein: CASSPNMGLAGGSTGELFF

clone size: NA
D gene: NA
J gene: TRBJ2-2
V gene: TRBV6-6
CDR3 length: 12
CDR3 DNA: TGTGCCAGCAGTGAGGTGGACGGGGAGCTGTTTTTT
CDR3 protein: CASSEVDGELFF

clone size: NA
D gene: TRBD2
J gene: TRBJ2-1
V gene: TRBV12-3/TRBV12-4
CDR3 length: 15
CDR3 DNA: TGTGCCAGCAGTTCAGGACTAGCGGGAGCCAATGAGCAGTTCTTC
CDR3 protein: CASSSGLAGANEQFF

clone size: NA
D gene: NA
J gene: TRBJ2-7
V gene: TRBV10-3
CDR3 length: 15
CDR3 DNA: TGTGCCATCAGTGAGGCACAGGGCACCGGTTACGAGCAGTACTTC
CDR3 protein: CAISEAQGTGYEQYF

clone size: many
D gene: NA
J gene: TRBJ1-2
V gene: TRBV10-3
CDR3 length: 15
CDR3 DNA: TGTGCCATCAGTTTCGGACATCTCCCCAACTATGGCTACACCTTC
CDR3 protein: CAISFGHLPNYGYTF

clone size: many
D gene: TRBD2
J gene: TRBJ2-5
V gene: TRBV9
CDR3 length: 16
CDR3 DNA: TGTGCCAGCAGCGAGGGTAGCGGGGGAACCCAAGAGACCCAGTACTTC
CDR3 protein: CASSEGSGGTQETQYF

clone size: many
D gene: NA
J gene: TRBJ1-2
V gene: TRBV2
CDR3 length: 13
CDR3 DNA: TGTGCCAGCAGACACAGGAAAACCTATGGCTACACCTTC
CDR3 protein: CASRHRKTYGYTF